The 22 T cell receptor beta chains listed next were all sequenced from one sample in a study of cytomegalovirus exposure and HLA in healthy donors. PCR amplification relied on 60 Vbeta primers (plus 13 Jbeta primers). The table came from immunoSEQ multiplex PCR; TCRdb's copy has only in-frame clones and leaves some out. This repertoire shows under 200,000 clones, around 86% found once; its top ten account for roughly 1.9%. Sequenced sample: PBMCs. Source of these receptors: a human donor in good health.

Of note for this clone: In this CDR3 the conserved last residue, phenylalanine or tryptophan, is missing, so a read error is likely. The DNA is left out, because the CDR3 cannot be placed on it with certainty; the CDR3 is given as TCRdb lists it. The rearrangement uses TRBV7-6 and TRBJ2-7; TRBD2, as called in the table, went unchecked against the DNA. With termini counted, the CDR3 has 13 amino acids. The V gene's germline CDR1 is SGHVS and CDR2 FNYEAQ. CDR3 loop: CASSRGSGAPFFT.

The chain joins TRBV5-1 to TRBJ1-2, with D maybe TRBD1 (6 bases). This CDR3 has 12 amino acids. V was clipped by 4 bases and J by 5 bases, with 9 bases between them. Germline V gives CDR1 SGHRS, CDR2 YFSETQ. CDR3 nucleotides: TGCGCCAGCAGCGGACAGCAGTATGGCTACACCTTC. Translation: CASSGQQYGYTF. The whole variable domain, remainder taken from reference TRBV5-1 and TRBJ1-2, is KAGVTQTPRYLIKTRGQQVTLSCSPISGHRSVSWYQQTPGQGLQFLFEYFSETQRNKGNFPGRFSGRQFSNSRSEMNVSTLELGDSALYLCASSGQQYGYTFGSGTRLTVV.

CDR3 amino acids: CASSYSRDSTDTQYF. The CDR3 coding sequence is TGTGCCAGCAGTTACAGTCGGGATAGCACAGATACGCAGTATTTT. This chain connects TRBV6-6 to TRBJ2-3, with TRBD2 as a possible D gene (5 bases). This CDR3 spans 15 amino acids. Germline V gives CDR1 MNHNY, CDR2 SVGAGI (reference sequence). V was clipped by 2 bases and J by 0 bases, with 9 bases between them.

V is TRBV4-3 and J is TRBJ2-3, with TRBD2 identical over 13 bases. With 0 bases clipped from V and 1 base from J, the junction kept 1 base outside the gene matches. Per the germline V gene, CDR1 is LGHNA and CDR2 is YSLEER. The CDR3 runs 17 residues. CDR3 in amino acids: CASSQEGTSGGTDTQYF. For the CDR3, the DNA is TGCGCCAGCAGCCAAGAAGGGACTAGCGGGGGCACAGATACGCAGTATTTT.

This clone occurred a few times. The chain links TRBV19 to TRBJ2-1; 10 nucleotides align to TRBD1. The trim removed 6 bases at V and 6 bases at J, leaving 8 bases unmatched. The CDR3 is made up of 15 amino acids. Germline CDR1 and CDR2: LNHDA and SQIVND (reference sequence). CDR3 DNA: TGTGCCAGTAGCCCACCGGGACAGGGGAGCAATGAGCAGTTCTTC. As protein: CASSPPGQGSNEQFF.

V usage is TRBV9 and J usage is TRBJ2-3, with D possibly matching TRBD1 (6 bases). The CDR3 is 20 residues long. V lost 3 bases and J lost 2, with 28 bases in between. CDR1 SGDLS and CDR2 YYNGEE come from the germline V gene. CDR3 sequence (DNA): TGTGCCAGCAGCGCGCCGCCGGACAGACCGACCGCCACCAACACAGATACGCAGTATTTT. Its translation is CASSAPPDRPTATNTDTQYF.

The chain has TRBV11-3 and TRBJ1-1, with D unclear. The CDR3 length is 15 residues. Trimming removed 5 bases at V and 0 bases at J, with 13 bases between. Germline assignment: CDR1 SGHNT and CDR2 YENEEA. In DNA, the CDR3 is TGTGCCAGCAGCCTCCCCGGAGGGTTGAACACTGAAGCTTTCTTT. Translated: CASSLPGGLNTEAFF.

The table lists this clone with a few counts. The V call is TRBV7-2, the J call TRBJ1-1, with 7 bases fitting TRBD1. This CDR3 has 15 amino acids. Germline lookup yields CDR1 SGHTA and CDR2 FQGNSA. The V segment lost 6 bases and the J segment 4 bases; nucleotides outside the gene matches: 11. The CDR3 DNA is TGTGCCAGCAGGGACCCGGGGACAGCGGGCACTGAAGCTTTCTTT. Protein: CASRDPGTAGTEAFF.

In DNA, the CDR3 is TGTGCCAGCAGCTTGCCCTCGGGGGATCCTCACGAGCAGTACTTC. Residues: CASSLPSGDPHEQYF. The chain couples TRBV5-6 to TRBJ2-7, with a possible D match to TRBD2 (6 bases). Germline V gene data show CDR1 as SGHDT and CDR2 as YYEEEE. The germline V and J ends were trimmed by 1 base and 5 bases, with 16 bases remaining between them. The CDR3 consists of 15 residues.

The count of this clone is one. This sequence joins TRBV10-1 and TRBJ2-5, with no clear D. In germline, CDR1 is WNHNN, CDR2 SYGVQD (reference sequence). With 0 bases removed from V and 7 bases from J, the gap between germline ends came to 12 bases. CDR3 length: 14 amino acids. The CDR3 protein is CASSESRAVGTQYF. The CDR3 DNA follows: TGCGCCAGCAGTGAGTCTCGCGCGGTCGGGACCCAGTACTTC.

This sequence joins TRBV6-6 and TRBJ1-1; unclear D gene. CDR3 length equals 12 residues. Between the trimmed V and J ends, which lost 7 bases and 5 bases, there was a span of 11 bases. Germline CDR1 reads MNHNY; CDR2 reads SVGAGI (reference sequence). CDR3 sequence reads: CASIGEGTEAFF. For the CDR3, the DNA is TGTGCCAGCATTGGTGAGGGAACTGAAGCTTTCTTT.

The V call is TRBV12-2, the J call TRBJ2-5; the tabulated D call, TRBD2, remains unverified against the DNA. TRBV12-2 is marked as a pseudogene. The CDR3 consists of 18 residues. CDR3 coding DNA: TGTGCAAGTCGCTTAGCTCCACTAACCGGGACTACCCAAGAGACCCAGTACTTC. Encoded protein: CASRLAPLTGTTQETQYF.

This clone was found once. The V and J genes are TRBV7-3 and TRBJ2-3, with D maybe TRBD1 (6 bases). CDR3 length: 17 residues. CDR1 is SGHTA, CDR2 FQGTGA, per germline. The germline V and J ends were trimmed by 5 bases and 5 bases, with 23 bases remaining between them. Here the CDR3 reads CASSQNPGVGVLDTQYF. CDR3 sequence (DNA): TGTGCCAGCAGCCAAAATCCAGGGGTGGGGGTTCTAGATACGCAGTATTTT.

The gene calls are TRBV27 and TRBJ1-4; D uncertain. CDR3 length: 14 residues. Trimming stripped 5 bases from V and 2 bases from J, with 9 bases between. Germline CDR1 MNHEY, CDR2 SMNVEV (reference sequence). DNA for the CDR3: TGTGCCAGCAGTCCCGTAGTGACTAATGAAAAACTGTTTTTT. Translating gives CASSPVVTNEKLFF.

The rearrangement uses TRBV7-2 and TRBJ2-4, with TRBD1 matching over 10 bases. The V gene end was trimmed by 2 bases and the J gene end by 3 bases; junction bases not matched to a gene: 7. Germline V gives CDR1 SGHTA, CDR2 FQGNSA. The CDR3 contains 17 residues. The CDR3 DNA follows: TGTGCCAGCAGCTTAACGACAGGGGGCGCCGACAAAAACATTCAGTACTTC. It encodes CASSLTTGGADKNIQYF. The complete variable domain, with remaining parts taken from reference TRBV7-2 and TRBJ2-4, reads GAGVSQSPSNKVTEKGKDVELRCDPISGHTALYWYRQSLGQGLEFLIYFQGNSAPDKSGLPSDRFSAERTGGSVSTLTIQRTQQEDSAVYLCASSLTTGGADKNIQYFGAGTRLSVL.

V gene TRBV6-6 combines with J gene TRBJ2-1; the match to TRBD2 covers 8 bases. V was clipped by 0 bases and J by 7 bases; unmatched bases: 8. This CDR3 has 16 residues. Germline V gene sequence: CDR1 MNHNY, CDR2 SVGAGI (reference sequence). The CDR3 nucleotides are TGTGCCAGCAGTTACTCGAGCGGGGGCCAGGGGAATGAGCAGTTCTTC. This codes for CASSYSSGGQGNEQFF.

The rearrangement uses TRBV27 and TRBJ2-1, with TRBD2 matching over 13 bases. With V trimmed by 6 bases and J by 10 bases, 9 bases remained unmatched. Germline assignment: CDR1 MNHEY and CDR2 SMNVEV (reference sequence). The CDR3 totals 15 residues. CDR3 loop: CASSLGGLAGTEQFF. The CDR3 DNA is TGTGCCAGCAGCCTAGGGGGACTAGCGGGGACAGAGCAGTTCTTC.

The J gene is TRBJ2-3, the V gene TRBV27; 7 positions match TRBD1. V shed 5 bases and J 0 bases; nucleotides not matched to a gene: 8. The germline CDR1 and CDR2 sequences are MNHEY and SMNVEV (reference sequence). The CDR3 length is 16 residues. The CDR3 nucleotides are TGTGCCAGCAGTCACCTGGGACAGTCAAGCACAGATACGCAGTATTTT. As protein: CASSHLGQSSTDTQYF.

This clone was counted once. The CDR3 DNA follows: TGTGCCAGCAGTTACCGGACAGGAACCATGAACACTGAAGCTTTCTTT. This codes for CASSYRTGTMNTEAFF. The chain carries TRBV6-5 and TRBJ1-1; 7 nucleotides agree with TRBD1. V shed 2 bases and J 0 bases; nucleotides not matched to a gene: 6. Germline V lookup: CDR1 MNHEY, CDR2 SVGAGI. The CDR3 has 16 residues.

The CDR3 DNA reads TGCGCCAGCAGCCAAGATGGGTTAGAACAGTTTAATGAAAAACTGTTTTTT. Residues: CASSQDGLEQFNEKLFF. V usage is TRBV4-3 and J usage is TRBJ1-4; no clear D. The V end was cut by 0 bases, the J end by 4 bases, with 15 bases between. CDR3 length: 17 amino acids. CDR1 and CDR2 (germline): LGHNA, YSLEER.

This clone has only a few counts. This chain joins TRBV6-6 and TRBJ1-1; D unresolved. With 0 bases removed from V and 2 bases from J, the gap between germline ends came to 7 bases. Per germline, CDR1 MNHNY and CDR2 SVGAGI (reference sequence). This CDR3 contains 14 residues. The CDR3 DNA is TGTGCCAGCAGTTACTCTTTCGTTAACACTGAAGCTTTCTTT. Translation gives CASSYSFVNTEAFF.

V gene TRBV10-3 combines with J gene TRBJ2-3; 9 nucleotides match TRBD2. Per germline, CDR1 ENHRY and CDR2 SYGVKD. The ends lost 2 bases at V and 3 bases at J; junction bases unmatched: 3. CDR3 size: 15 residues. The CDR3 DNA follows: TGTGCCATCAGTGAGGCGGGGGGGCGGACAGATACGCAGTATTTT. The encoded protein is CAISEAGGRTDTQYF.